This T cell receptor (beta chain) is drawn from a study of T-cell reconstitution after alpha-beta-depleted transplantation in children. Points from the study as a whole: Once a year had passed after transplant, T-cell counts and diversity came mostly from newly produced T cells. The origin of high day-60 TCRbeta diversity in some patients lay in surviving recipient T cells and thymic progenitors.

Comment on this clonotype: Its target is not known.

The V gene lost 0 bases and the J gene lost 6 bases, with 15 bases spanning the gap. Per the germline V gene, CDR1 is ENHRY and CDR2 is SYGVKD. The CDR3 runs 15 residues. It was with unique molecular identifiers that the TCRbeta library was prepared. TCRdb passed the PCR reads through MiXCR, listing each CDR3 protein once. Of some 840,000 distinct CDR3 sequences listed, roughly 15% are singletons. The gene calls are TRBV10-3 and TRBJ2-7; weak D call: TRBD1 (5 bases). This receptor was identified in a male patient under 18 who had a stem cell transplant for acute lymphoblastic leukemia, so the T cells may come from the graft donor. The sequenced sample was PBMCs, mostly from graft donor cells, obtained 360 days after TCRalphabeta/CD19-depleted stem cell transplant. For the CDR3, the DNA is TGTGCCATCAGTGAGTCTAATGGTGGGGCCGTCGAGCAGTACTTC. Translation gives CAISESNGGAVEQYF.